Listed here are 6 T cell receptor beta chains from one sample, sequenced in a study of tumor and adjacent non-tumor tissue in lung cancer. The library came from three nested PCR rounds adapted from ARM-PCR protocols. TCRdb reanalysed the multiplex PCR reads using MiXCR and keeps one entry per CDR3 protein. The sample has about 75,000 distinct CDR3 sequences, around four fifths seen once; the top ten hold roughly 12%. No cell sorting was done before RNA was extracted from the tissue. The sample taken for sequencing was lung tumor tissue. All receptors derive from a woman in her forties or fifties with non-small cell lung cancer.

Concerning this clonotype itself: Relative to the germline gene, one junction end is altered; a read error may explain this. The chain links TRBV5-4 to TRBJ2-7; 7 nucleotides agree with TRBD1. This CDR3 contains 13 residues. Germline CDR1 reads SGHNT; CDR2 reads YYREEE (reference sequence). The CDR3 spells CVSSMGQTYEQYF. The CDR3, as DNA: TGTGTCAGCAGCATGGGACAGACTTACGAGCAGTACTTC.

The V and J genes are TRBV30 and TRBJ2-7; weak D call: TRBD1 (6 bases). With 2 bases removed from V and 8 bases from J, the gap between germline ends came to 22 bases. Germline assignment: CDR1 GTSNPN and CDR2 SVGIG (reference sequence). The CDR3 totals 15 residues. This CDR3 is CAWSKIGTGRNKQYF. The CDR3 DNA reads as TGTGCCTGGAGTAAGATAGGAACAGGGCGAAACAAGCAGTACTTC.

As to this clonotype: With a much larger clone just one base away, this may be a read error. The chain is built from TRBV5-1 and TRBJ2-5, with D perhaps assigned TRBD1 or TRBD2 (5 bases each). The CDR3 is 15 residues long. The ends were cut back, 1 base at V and 5 bases at J, with 15 bases in the middle. Germline assignment: CDR1 SGHRS and CDR2 YFSETQ. The CDR3 nucleotides read TGCGCCAGCAGCTTGTTGGGGACCCCACATGAGACCCAGTACTTC. Translating gives CASSLLGTPHETQYF.

A note on this clonotype: With a much larger clone just one base away, this may be a read error. V and J are TRBV28 and TRBJ1-2; D gene ambiguous. The V end lost 4 bases, the J end lost 5 bases, and 8 bases lay between the germline ends. Germline V gene lookup returns CDR1 MDHEN and CDR2 SYDVKM. CDR3 length: 12 residues. CDR3 in DNA: TGTGCCAGCAGTTGGCAGGAATATGGCTACACCTTC. Its translation: CASSWQEYGYTF.

Details on this clonotype: This may stem from a read error, because a much larger clone lies one nucleotide away. Given the absence of the conserved phenylalanine or tryptophan at the CDR3 end, a read error is likely. The V gene is TRBV7-2, the J gene TRBJ1-2, with D unresolved. V was cut by 5 bases and J by 8 bases, with 12 bases left in between. This CDR3 comprises 12 residues. Germline values: CDR1 SGHTA, CDR2 FQGNSA. The CDR3 bases are TGTGCCAGCAGCGTCCCCCACTTCGGCTACACCTCC. It codes for CASSVPHFGYTS.

Worth noting for this clonotype: An end of the junction does not agree with germline; a read error may underlie this. The chain recombines TRBV29-1 with TRBJ2-7; D might be TRBD1 (6 bases). Germline V lookup: CDR1 SQVTM, CDR2 ANQGSEA. The CDR3 is 15 residues long. CDR3 in amino acids: CSVDGKGVSSYEHYF. CDR3 bases: TGCAGCGTTGATGGTAAGGGGGTCAGCTCCTACGAGCATTACTTC.